The rows below give T cell receptor beta chains drawn from one sample of a study of cytomegalovirus exposure and HLA in healthy donors. Sequencing used immunoSEQ multiplex PCR; TCRdb keeps in-frame clones, though not all of them. The sample includes approximately 160,000 clones, roughly four fifths of them seen just once. The material sequenced was PBMCs. The receptors were sampled from a woman aged 40 to 49 in good health and CMV-seronegative. Each CDR3 is given with its conserved first and last residue.

>TRBJ1-1|TRBV7-8
CASSINKNTEAFF
>TRBJ1-1|TRBV28
CASSPFPGDREYMNTEAFF
>TRBJ2-7|TRBV7-9
CASSLLDRSYEQYF
>TRBJ2-7|TRBV6-1
CASSSGTGGQNEQYF
>TRBJ2-5|TRBV4-1
CASSQEELAGMGETQYF
>TRBJ2-7|TRBV6-1
CASESLAASYEQYF
>TRBJ2-7|TRBV28
CASSFKGVTSTEQYF
>TRBJ2-1|TRBV30
CARWDRGNEQFF
>TRBJ1-1|TRBV2
CASSVGQGNTEAFF
>TRBJ2-7|TRBV5-5
CASSLDIWQQYF
>TRBJ2-3|TRBV28
CASSHPGQGGTDTQYF
>TRBJ1-4|TRBV2
CASRDGTGNEKLFF
>TRBJ1-4|TRBV5-1
CASSLGQGAEKLFF
>TRBJ2-3|TRBV5-4
CASSQPGTGGGNTQYF
>TRBJ2-7|TRBV11-2
CASSPPGQGVYEQYF
>TRBJ1-2|TRBV18
CASSPLQGAPDGYTF
>TRBJ1-1|TRBV30
CAWSVDRGYTEAFF
>TRBJ2-5|TRBV15
CATSRDRGLAAQKTQYF
>TRBJ2-1|TRBV10-3
CAISEILAGDGYNEQFF
>TRBJ2-5|TRBV30
CAWSFWSMGGVVETQYF
>TRBJ1-5|TRBV7-2
CASSFLGQGQPQHF
>TRBJ1-1|TRBV7-7
CASSLRKNTEAFF
>TRBJ1-2|TRBV14
CASSQDRLYGYTF
>TRBJ1-1|TRBV5-1
CASSRQPTNTEAFF
>TRBJ1-5|TRBV7-8
CASSSLGGGNQPQHF
>TRBJ2-1|TRBV5-1
CASSLGLASYEQFF
>TRBJ1-4|TRBV2
CASSRTSTNEKLFF
>TRBJ2-2|TRBV7-3
CASSGQKNTGELFF
>TRBJ2-7|TRBV11-2
CASSLDQGWYEQYF
>TRBJ2-1|TRBV6-1
CASKFSGREQFF
>TRBJ2-7|TRBV7-2
CASSFSGLAGGFEQYF
>TRBJ2-5|TRBV5-4
CASSLGGSGGETQYF
>TRBJ1-1|TRBV5-1
CASSGQGPDTEAFF
>TRBJ2-3|TRBV7-2
CASSPTGSSEVTQYF
>TRBJ2-5|TRBV27
CASSYLAGASPQETQYF
>TRBJ2-3|TRBV6-5
CASSYTGFTDTQYF
>TRBJ2-1|TRBV14
CASRPPGQPYNEQFF
>TRBJ1-1|TRBV5-6
CASSLLQGGRRGTEAFF
>TRBJ2-3|TRBV4-1
CASSQDASGRALGSPDTQYF
>TRBJ2-3|TRBV6-4
CASSDPVEGSTDTQYF
>TRBJ1-2|TRBV6-5
CASKPQGAPGYTF
>TRBJ2-2|TRBV10-3
CAISPGTPNTGELFF
>TRBJ2-7|TRBV7-3
CASSLRPGGAYEQYF
>TRBJ2-2|TRBV15
CATSREQGRAGELFF
>TRBJ1-2|TRBV16
CASSQLGDSVKGYTF
>TRBJ2-1|TRBV11-1
CASSFDGGRAYNEQFF
>TRBJ2-3|TRBV5-6
CASSLAGGADTQYF
>TRBJ2-7|TRBV30
CAWNPPAGGSYEQYF
>TRBJ1-1|TRBV27
CASSLRPRQDSNTEAFF
>TRBJ2-3|TRBV11-1
CASSLAQGTHTQYF